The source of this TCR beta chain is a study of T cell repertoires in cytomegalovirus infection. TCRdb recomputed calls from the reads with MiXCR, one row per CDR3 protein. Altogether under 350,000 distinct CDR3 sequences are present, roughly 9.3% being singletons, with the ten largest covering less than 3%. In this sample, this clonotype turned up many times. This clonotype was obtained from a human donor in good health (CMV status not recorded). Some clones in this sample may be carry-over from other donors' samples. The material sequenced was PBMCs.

This CDR3 reads CASSDISGLLRGAFF. CDR3 nucleotides: TGTGCCAGCAGCGATATTTCTGGCCTTCTGAGGGGGGCTTTCTTT. The chain couples TRBV5-6 to TRBJ1-1, with D possibly matching TRBD1 (6 bases). The CDR3 spans 15 residues. V was cut by 4 bases and J by 11 bases, with 24 bases left in between. The germline V gene encodes CDR1 SGHDT and CDR2 YYEEEE.